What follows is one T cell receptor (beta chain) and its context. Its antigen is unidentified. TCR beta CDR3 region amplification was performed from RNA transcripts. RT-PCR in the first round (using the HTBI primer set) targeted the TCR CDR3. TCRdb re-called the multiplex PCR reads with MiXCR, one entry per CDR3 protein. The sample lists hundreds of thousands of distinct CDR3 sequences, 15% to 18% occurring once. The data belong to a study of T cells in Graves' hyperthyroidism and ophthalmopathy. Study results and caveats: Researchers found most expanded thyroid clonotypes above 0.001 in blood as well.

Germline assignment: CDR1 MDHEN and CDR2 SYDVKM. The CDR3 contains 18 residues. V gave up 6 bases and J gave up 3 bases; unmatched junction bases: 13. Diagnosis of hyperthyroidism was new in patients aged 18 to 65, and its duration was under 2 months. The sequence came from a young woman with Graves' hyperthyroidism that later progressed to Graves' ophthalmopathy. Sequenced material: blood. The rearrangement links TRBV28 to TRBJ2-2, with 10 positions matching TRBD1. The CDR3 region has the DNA TGTGCCAGCAGACCCTCTACCGGGACAGGGGCCTACACCGGGGAGCTGTTTTTT. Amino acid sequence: CASRPSTGTGAYTGELFF.